The 21 T cell receptor beta chains listed next were all sequenced from one sample in a study of T-cell memory formation after mild COVID-19. Each CDR3 protein is one row after TCRdb ran MiXCR on the 5' RACE reads. The sample yields 250,000 to 350,000 distinct CDR3 sequences, around 15% seen once. What was sequenced was PBMCs or a T cell subset sorted from them (not recorded which). The receptors were sampled from a young man who had mild COVID-19 (a few samples of this study predate the infection). Cell type and time point are not known.

The CDR3 DNA sequence: TGCAGTGTAGACAGGTACACTGAAGCTTTCTTT. Residues: CSVDRYTEAFF. The V and J genes are TRBV20-1 and TRBJ1-1, with D perhaps TRBD1 (6 bases). The CDR3 has 11 amino acids. Germline V lookup: CDR1 DFQATT, CDR2 SNEGSKA (reference sequence). V gave up 7 bases and J gave up 3 bases, with 9 bases separating them.

This clonotype has a handful of counts. The V gene is TRBV7-2, the J gene TRBJ2-3; 10 nucleotides line up with TRBD2. CDR1 SGHTA and CDR2 FQGNSA come from the germline V gene. Trimming at V came to 3 bases and at J to 2 bases, leaving 5 bases not matched to a gene. The length of the CDR3 is 16 residues. The CDR3 DNA sequence: TGTGCCAGCAGCTTCCTAGCGGGGGAAACCACAGATACGCAGTATTTT. Translated: CASSFLAGETTDTQYF.

This chain joins TRBV20-1 and TRBJ2-7, with 7 positions matching TRBD1. Germline V gene lookup returns CDR1 DFQATT and CDR2 SNEGSKA (reference sequence). This CDR3 contains 14 residues. Trimming removed 6 bases from V and 0 bases from J; junction bases left unmatched: 8. CDR3: CSASTGTASYEQYF. The CDR3 DNA follows: TGCAGTGCAAGTACCGGGACAGCCTCCTACGAGCAGTACTTC.

The J gene is TRBJ2-7, the V gene TRBV9; D might be TRBD1 (5 bases). V lost 0 bases and J lost 3, with 13 bases in between. Germline lookup yields CDR1 SGDLS and CDR2 YYNGEE. The CDR3 is made up of 15 amino acids. The chain's CDR3 is CASSVGSQGHYEQYF. CDR3 DNA: TGTGCCAGCAGCGTAGGCTCGCAGGGTCACTACGAGCAGTACTTC.

There are many counts of this clonotype. The chain has TRBV6-5 and TRBJ2-7; D possibly uses TRBD1 or TRBD2 (5 bases each). The CDR3 consists of 15 residues. The V end was cut by 2 bases, the J end by 0 bases, with 11 bases between. Germline loops: CDR1 MNHEY, CDR2 SVGAGI. In DNA, the CDR3 is TGTGCCAGCAGTTACGGGAAGGGGAGCTCCTACGAGCAGTACTTC. Amino acids: CASSYGKGSSYEQYF.

J is TRBJ1-1 and V is TRBV10-3, with 8 bases matching TRBD1. CDR3 size: 16 residues. The V gene's germline CDR1 is ENHRY and CDR2 SYGVKD. J was trimmed by 0 bases and V by 4 bases; bases with no gene match: 7. The CDR3 reads CAISGTGTAVNTEAFF. The CDR3 coding sequence is TGTGCCATCAGTGGGACAGGGACCGCGGTGAACACTGAAGCTTTCTTT.

V is TRBV12-3 or TRBV12-4 and J is TRBJ2-7; TRBD1 matches 9 bases. The CDR3 consists of 12 residues. The trim removed 5 bases at V and 7 bases at J, leaving 3 bases unmatched. The CDR3 loop is CASSRQGGEQYV. CDR3 DNA sequence: TGTGCCAGCAGTCGACAGGGGGGGGAGCAGTACGTC.

This clonotype occurred many times. This chain uses TRBV6-5 with TRBJ2-6, with D maybe TRBD1 (5 bases). V lost 10 bases and J lost 4, with 17 bases in between. Germline CDR1 and CDR2: MNHEY and SVGAGI. CDR3 length equals 15 residues. CDR3 sequence: CAIGQGYTGANVLTF. The CDR3, as DNA: TGTGCCATTGGCCAGGGATATACCGGGGCCAACGTCCTGACTTTC.

The chain uses TRBV7-9 and TRBJ1-2; no reliable D call. Between the trimmed V and J ends, which lost 5 bases and 4 bases, there was a span of 11 bases. The germline V gene encodes CDR1 SEHNR and CDR2 FQNEAQ (reference sequence). This CDR3 is 13 amino acids long. The CDR3 nucleotides read TGTGCCAGCAGCAGTTGGCAAGGCTATGGCTACACCTTC. It yields the protein CASSSWQGYGYTF.

This chain connects TRBV20-1 to TRBJ2-7; TRBD1 might be the D (6 bases). Germline V gives CDR1 DFQATT, CDR2 SNEGSKA (reference sequence). The CDR3 loop spans 13 amino acids. V lost 3 bases, J lost 0 bases, and 9 bases lay in between. The CDR3 DNA follows: TGCAGTGCTAGTCAGGGGATCTCCTACGAGCAGTACGTC. Its translation is CSASQGISYEQYV.

The table lists this clonotype with a few counts. The rearrangement uses TRBV6-2 or TRBV6-3 and TRBJ1-5; tentative D call: TRBD1 (5 bases). Per germline, CDR1 MNHEY and CDR2 SVGEGT. Trimming removed 2 bases from V and 0 bases from J, with 11 bases in between. CDR3 length: 16 amino acids. The CDR3 loop is CASSYRPGNSNQPQHF. DNA for the CDR3: TGTGCCAGCAGTTACCGGCCAGGGAATAGCAATCAGCCCCAGCATTTT.

V gene TRBV12-3 or TRBV12-4 combines with J gene TRBJ2-3; 8 nucleotides align to TRBD2. The length of the CDR3 is 16 residues. Germline trimming cut 8 bases from V and 2 bases from J; bases unmatched to any gene: 12. The CDR3 nucleotides read TGTGCCAGCGGTTCACCGACGGGGGGGCCCACAGATACGCAGTATTTT. Translation: CASGSPTGGPTDTQYF.

This clonotype was detected a few times. The rearrangement joins TRBV20-1 to TRBJ2-7, with D uncertain. The CDR3 has 11 residues. V was cut by 1 base and J by 5 bases, with 6 bases left in between. Germline lookup yields CDR1 DFQATT and CDR2 SNEGSKA (reference sequence). Here the CDR3 DNA reads TGCAGTGCTAGAGCCCACCACGAGCAGTACGTC. Translated, it gives CSARAHHEQYV.

This clonotype was counted between two and nine times. CDR3 residues: CASSYSQNTLNYGYTF. The CDR3 region has the DNA TGTGCCAGCAGTTACTCCCAGAACACTTTAAACTATGGCTACACCTTC. The chain is built from TRBV6-5 and TRBJ1-2; D gene uncertain. The germline V gene has CDR1 MNHEY and CDR2 SVGAGI. The V gene lost 0 bases and the J gene lost 2 bases, with 13 bases spanning the gap. CDR3 length: 16 amino acids.

The chain employs TRBV5-1 and TRBJ2-3; 7 bases are a match to TRBD1. The trim removed 5 bases at V and 4 bases at J, leaving 10 bases unmatched. CDR1 and CDR2 (germline): SGHRS, YFSETQ. The CDR3 consists of 15 residues. Here the CDR3 DNA reads TGCGCCAGCAGTTGGCGACAGGGCGAGGCAGATACGCAGTATTTT. Protein product: CASSWRQGEADTQYF.

This clonotype was picked up a small number of times. This chain joins TRBV4-1 and TRBJ2-2, with TRBD1 matching over 9 bases. With V trimmed by 6 bases and J by 4 bases, 6 bases remained unmatched. Germline assignment: CDR1 MGHRA and CDR2 YSYEKL. CDR3 length equals 15 residues. CDR3 residues: CASRQGARVTGELFF. Written as DNA, the CDR3 is TGCGCCAGCAGACAGGGGGCGCGGGTCACCGGGGAGCTGTTTTTT.

The V call is TRBV20-1, the J call TRBJ1-2; D not certain. The germline V gene encodes CDR1 DFQATT and CDR2 SNEGSKA (reference sequence). The CDR3 covers 14 residues. Trimming shortened V by 0 bases and J by 1 base, and 9 bases separated the two germline ends. CDR3 DNA sequence: TGCAGTGCTAGAGATATAGAGTTTAACTATGGCTACACCTTC. Protein: CSARDIEFNYGYTF.

The V gene is TRBV12-3 or TRBV12-4, the J gene TRBJ1-2; 12 positions match TRBD1. J lost 0 bases, V lost 5 bases, and 1 base had no gene match. The CDR3 contains 15 residues. CDR3: CASSGTGGTNYGYTF. The CDR3 DNA reads as TGTGCCAGCAGTGGGACAGGGGGCACTAACTATGGCTACACCTTC.

The rearrangement uses TRBV5-1 and TRBJ2-5; no clear D. V was pared by 0 bases and J by 0 bases, with 6 bases between. CDR1 and CDR2 from the germline V gene are SGHRS and YFSETQ. This CDR3 comprises 14 residues. DNA for the CDR3: TGCGCCAGCAGCTTGGGGCTATACCAAGAGACCCAGTACTTC. It is translated as CASSLGLYQETQYF. Filled out from reference TRBV5-1 and TRBJ2-5, the complete variable domain reads KAGVTQTPRYLIKTRGQQVTLSCSPISGHRSVSWYQQTPGQGLQFLFEYFSETQRNKGNFPGRFSGRQFSNSRSEMNVSTLELGDSALYLCASSLGLYQETQYFGPGTRLLVL.

In the case of this clonotype: One end of the junction does not line up with germline, which may come from a read error. The chain is built from TRBV7-2 and TRBJ2-2; weak D call: TRBD2 (5 bases). Germline V lookup: CDR1 SGHTA, CDR2 FQGNSA. The CDR3 contains 13 residues. In DNA, the CDR3 is TGTGCCAGCAGCCAAGGACTCACCGGTGAGCTGTTTTTT. Protein sequence: CASSQGLTGELFF.

The chain couples TRBV4-1 to TRBJ1-2; no reliable D call. Germline loops: CDR1 MGHRA, CDR2 YSYEKL. Trimming took 4 bases from V and 6 from J, leaving 12 bases between them. CDR3 size: 13 residues. The CDR3 loop is CASSPVSLDGYTF. The CDR3, as DNA: TGCGCCAGCAGCCCCGTTTCCTTGGATGGCTACACCTTC.